These T cell receptor beta chains were read from a single sample in a study of beta chain features in type 1 diabetes. Method: immunoSEQ multiplex PCR; TCRdb's copy keeps in-frame clones and lacks some. The sample lists roughly 330,000 clones; approximately 11% were seen once. Sequences were obtained from naive CD4+ T cells from blood. The source of these receptors is a young woman in good health. Both conserved end residues are part of each CDR3. The order of the fields is J gene, clone size, D gene, V gene, CDR3 DNA, CDR3 protein. A D gene is named only where the DNA matches it firmly. Rows may omit the clone size; those that give it use once, few, many or a size class.

j_call: TRBJ1-5
clone_size: few
d_call: TRBD1
v_call: TRBV27
cdr3_nt: TGTGCCAGCAGTTTTCAGGGGGCATTTCAGCCCCAGCATTTT
cdr3_aa: CASSFQGAFQPQHF

j_call: TRBJ2-1
clone_size: few
d_call: TRBD2
v_call: TRBV7-2
cdr3_nt: TGTGCCAGCAGCCCGGGACTAGCGGCATACAATGAGCAGTTCTTC
cdr3_aa: CASSPGLAAYNEQFF

j_call: TRBJ2-7
clone_size: NA
d_call: NA
v_call: TRBV7-3
cdr3_nt: TGTGCCAGCAGCTTCCGGACTAACACCTACGAGCAGTACTTC
cdr3_aa: CASSFRTNTYEQYF

j_call: TRBJ2-3
clone_size: NA
d_call: NA
v_call: TRBV9
cdr3_nt: TGTGCCAGCAGCGTGGAGCCCACAGATACGCAGTATTTT
cdr3_aa: CASSVEPTDTQYF

j_call: TRBJ2-7
clone_size: NA
d_call: NA
v_call: TRBV29-1
cdr3_nt: TGCAGCGTTGGATCTTCTATACCCTACGAGCAGTACTTC
cdr3_aa: CSVGSSIPYEQYF

j_call: TRBJ2-1
clone_size: few
d_call: NA
v_call: TRBV5-1
cdr3_nt: TGCGCCAGCAGCTTGGCAGGGTGGGGTTACAATGAGCAGTTCTTC
cdr3_aa: CASSLAGWGYNEQFF

j_call: TRBJ1-5
clone_size: few
d_call: NA
v_call: TRBV7-2
cdr3_nt: TGTGCCAGCAGCTTAGAGGGGTACAATCAGCCCCAGCATTTT
cdr3_aa: CASSLEGYNQPQHF

j_call: TRBJ2-3
clone_size: NA
d_call: TRBD1
v_call: TRBV5-1
cdr3_nt: TGCGCCACAGGGACAGGGGAAGATACGCAGTATTTT
cdr3_aa: CATGTGEDTQYF

j_call: TRBJ2-1
clone_size: NA
d_call: NA
v_call: TRBV27
cdr3_nt: TGTGCCAGCAGTTCCCGTCCAGCGCCTAGCAATGAGCAGTTCTTC
cdr3_aa: CASSSRPAPSNEQFF

j_call: TRBJ2-1
clone_size: few
d_call: TRBD2
v_call: TRBV4-1
cdr3_nt: TGCGCCAGCAGCCAAGATTCCCTAGCGGGAGGGCTTCTGAATGAGCAGTTCTTC
cdr3_aa: CASSQDSLAGGLLNEQFF

j_call: TRBJ2-5
clone_size: NA
d_call: NA
v_call: TRBV5-4
cdr3_nt: TGTGCCAGCAGCCCACAGGGACAAGAGACCCAGTACTTC
cdr3_aa: CASSPQGQETQYF

j_call: TRBJ1-4
clone_size: NA
d_call: TRBD1
v_call: TRBV2
cdr3_nt: TGTGCCAGCATGCGGACAGGGCGTAATGAAAAACTGTTTTTT
cdr3_aa: CASMRTGRNEKLFF

j_call: TRBJ1-5
clone_size: few
d_call: TRBD1
v_call: TRBV28
cdr3_nt: TGTGCCAGCACCATACAGGGGTCCTATAGCAATCAGCCCCAGCATTTT
cdr3_aa: CASTIQGSYSNQPQHF

j_call: TRBJ2-1
clone_size: few
d_call: NA
v_call: TRBV9
cdr3_nt: TGTGCCAGCAGCGTAGTGGGGGACTCATACAATGAGCAGTTCTTC
cdr3_aa: CASSVVGDSYNEQFF

j_call: TRBJ1-5
clone_size: few
d_call: NA
v_call: TRBV7-2
cdr3_nt: TGTGCCAGCAGCTTAAGCGGGGTTAGCAATCAGCCCCAGCATTTT
cdr3_aa: CASSLSGVSNQPQHF